Listed here is a single TCR beta chain. Antigen unknown. This sample was included in a study of cytomegalovirus exposure and HLA in healthy donors. General study findings and limits: Earlier results showed most TCR beta V segments being productive about 90% or about 30% of the time. Another analysis was done later, and it associated over 15,000 TCR beta sequences with HLA alleles at 0.05 false discovery rate. In a later analysis, V- and J-gene trimming of beta chains associated with a DCLRE1C missense variant, replicated independently.

It was with 60 Vbeta and 13 Jbeta primers that the PCR ran. Assay: immunoSEQ multiplex PCR; the TCRdb copy retains only in-frame clones and omits some. The data hold roughly 160,000 clones, with 70% to 85% observed a single time. Germline CDR1 reads PRHDT; CDR2 reads FYEKMQ (reference sequence). The CDR3 length is 16 residues. J gave up 7 bases and V 6 bases, and 10 bases lay outside the gene matches. The TCR originated in a man aged 35-49 years in good health and CMV-seronegative. The chain couples TRBV13 to TRBJ1-6, with 9 bases fitting TRBD1. Sequences were obtained from PBMCs. CDR3 in amino acids: CASRPRTGAKNSPLHF. In DNA, the CDR3 is TGTGCCAGCAGGCCACGGACAGGGGCTAAAAATTCACCCCTCCACTTT.